The clone carrying this T cell receptor beta chain was recorded at least ten times. The target antigen is unknown. This specimen comes from a study of breast tumors, draining lymph nodes, adjacent tissues. This CDR3 spans 15 amino acids. CDR1 and CDR2 from the germline V gene are GTSNPN and SVGIG (reference sequence). The V and J ends lost 0 bases and 9 bases, in that order; junction bases with no gene match: 9. General study results and limits: Data only fit, rather than demonstrated, lymph node origin of most tumor T cells. Luminal-like breast cancer showed significantly higher tumor–nontumor repertoire similarity than basal-like. Tumors had less TCR diversity than lymph nodes, more than nontumor tissue.

TCRdb reprocessed the multiplex PCR reads via MiXCR and lists one record per CDR3 protein. The table shows 84,000 or so distinct CDR3 sequences, with roughly 30% occurring only once. Axillary draining lymph nodes of breast cancer patients supplied the node samples. Sequenced sample: axillary lymph node tissue. The clonotype was recovered from a female donor with breast cancer. Some clones in this sample may be carry-over from other donors' samples. The chain links TRBV30 to TRBJ2-1; TRBD2 matches 9 bases. The DNA for the CDR3 is TGTGCCTGGAGTGTTGGAGGCGGGAGGGCCAGTGAGCAGTTCTTC. Amino acid sequence: CAWSVGGGRASEQFF.